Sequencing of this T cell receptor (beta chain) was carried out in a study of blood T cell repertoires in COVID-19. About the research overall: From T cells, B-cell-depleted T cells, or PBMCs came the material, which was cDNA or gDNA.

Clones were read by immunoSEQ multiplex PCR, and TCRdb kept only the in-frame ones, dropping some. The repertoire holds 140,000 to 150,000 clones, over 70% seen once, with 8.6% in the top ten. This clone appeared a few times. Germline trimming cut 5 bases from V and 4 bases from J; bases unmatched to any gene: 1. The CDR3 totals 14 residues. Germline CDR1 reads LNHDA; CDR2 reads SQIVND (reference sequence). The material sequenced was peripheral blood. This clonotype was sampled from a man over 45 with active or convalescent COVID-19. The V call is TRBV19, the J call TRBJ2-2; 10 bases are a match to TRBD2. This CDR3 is CASSRLAGTGELFF. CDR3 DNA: TGTGCCAGTAGTCGACTAGCGGGCACCGGGGAGCTGTTTTTT.